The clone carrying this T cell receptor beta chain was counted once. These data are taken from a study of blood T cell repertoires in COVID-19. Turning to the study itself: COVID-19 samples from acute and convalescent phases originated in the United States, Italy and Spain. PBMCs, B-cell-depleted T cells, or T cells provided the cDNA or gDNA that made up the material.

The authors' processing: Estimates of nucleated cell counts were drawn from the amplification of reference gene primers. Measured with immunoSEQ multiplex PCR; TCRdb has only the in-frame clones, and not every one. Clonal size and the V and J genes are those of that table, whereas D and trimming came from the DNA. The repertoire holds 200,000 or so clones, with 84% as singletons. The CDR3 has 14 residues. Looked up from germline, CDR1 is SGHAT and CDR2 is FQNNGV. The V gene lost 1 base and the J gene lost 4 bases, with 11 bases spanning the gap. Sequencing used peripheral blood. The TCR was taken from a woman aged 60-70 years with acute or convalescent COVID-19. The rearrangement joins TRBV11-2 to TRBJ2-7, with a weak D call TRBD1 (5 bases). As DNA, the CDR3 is TGTGCCAGCAGCTTAGCAGGGTTGAAATACGAGCAGTACTTC. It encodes CASSLAGLKYEQYF.